The present T cell receptor beta chain was sequenced within a study of T cell changes during pregnancy in multiple sclerosis. The protocol was immunoSEQ multiplex PCR, while the TCRdb copy is restricted to in-frame clones and leaves out a portion. The sample contains 65,000 to 90,000 clones, about 89% of which appear only once. Sequencing used peripheral blood, obtained in the first trimester of pregnancy. The clonotype was recovered from a female donor with multiple sclerosis, enrolled in a pregnancy study.

The CDR3 nucleotides are TGTGCCAGCAGCTTAGTAAAGCTCAGGGAAGGAGAAGCTTTCTTT. Protein sequence: CASSLVKLREGEAFF. V usage is TRBV11-3 and J usage is TRBJ1-1, with TRBD1 as a possible D gene (5 bases). The ends were cut back, 1 base at V and 8 bases at J, with 17 bases in the middle. Germline V gene data show CDR1 as SGHNT and CDR2 as YENEEA. The CDR3 has 15 residues.